This entry features one T cell receptor beta chain sequence. Its antigen is as yet unknown. Samples came from axillary lymph nodes draining the breast cancer. The CDR3 contains 9 residues. The V gene's germline CDR1 is ENHRY and CDR2 SYGVKD. The V gene lost 11 bases and the J gene lost 7 bases, with 5 bases spanning the gap. TCRdb reprocessed the multiplex PCR reads via MiXCR and lists one record per CDR3 protein. The data contain 150,000 to 200,000 distinct CDR3 sequences, 30% to 35% of them singletons. The data belong to a study of breast tumors, draining lymph nodes, adjacent tissues. Study observations and caveats: Compared with lymph nodes, tumors were less diverse; compared with nontumor tissue, more.

The chain joins TRBV10-3 to TRBJ2-2; the D is unclear. The sequence was obtained from a female donor with breast cancer. Some clones in this sample may be carry-over from other donors' samples. Sequenced material: axillary lymph node tissue. CDR3: CAASGELFF. In nucleotides, the CDR3 is TGTGCCGCCAGCGGGGAGCTGTTTTTT.